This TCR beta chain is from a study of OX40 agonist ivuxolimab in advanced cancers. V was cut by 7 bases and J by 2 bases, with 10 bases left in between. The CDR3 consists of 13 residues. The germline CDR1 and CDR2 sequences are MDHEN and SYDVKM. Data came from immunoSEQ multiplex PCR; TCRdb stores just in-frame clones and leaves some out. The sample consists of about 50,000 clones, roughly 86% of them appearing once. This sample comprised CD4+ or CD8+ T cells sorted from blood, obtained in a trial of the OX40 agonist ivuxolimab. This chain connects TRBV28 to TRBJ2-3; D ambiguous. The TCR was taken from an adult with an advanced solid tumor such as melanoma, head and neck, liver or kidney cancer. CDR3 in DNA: TGTGCCAGCAAGGTGGGAAACACAGATACGCAGTATTTT. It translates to CASKVGNTDTQYF.